This is a list of T cell receptor beta chains from one sample in a study of T cell responses to AZD1222 COVID-19 vaccine. Measured with immunoSEQ multiplex PCR; TCRdb has only the in-frame clones, and not every one. The profile shows about 140,000 clones, roughly 92% of them singletons. The specimen was peripheral blood, collected on day 0 of AZD1222 vaccination. The receptors were gathered from an adult in good health. Each CDR3 is given with its conserved first and last residue.

j_call v_call cdr3_aa
TRBJ2-3 TRBV6-1 CASSEALAGADTQYF
TRBJ2-7 TRBV27 CASTPGGSSYEQYF
TRBJ1-1 TRBV18 CASSPRAGNTEAFF
TRBJ2-7 TRBV18 CASSATQGSFYEQYF
TRBJ1-6 TRBV6-4 CASSERAGASPLHF
TRBJ2-7 TRBV5-1 CASSFGLADHYEQYF
TRBJ1-2 TRBV3-1/TRBV3-2 CASSQVKGAFGYTF
TRBJ1-1 TRBV9 CASSESVNTEAFF
TRBJ1-6 TRBV7-9 CASSLGNSPLHF
TRBJ2-7 TRBV5-1 CASSLQGTYEQYF
TRBJ1-3 TRBV30 CAWSIGATSGNTIYF
TRBJ2-1 TRBV7-9 CASSLRKREDEQFF
TRBJ2-3 TRBV18 CASSPRTSGRVDTQYF
TRBJ1-2 TRBV27 CASSSGTGSLYYGYTF
TRBJ1-1 TRBV30 CASSRTGLVGAFF
TRBJ1-1 TRBV5-4 CASRQERRNTEAFF
TRBJ2-7 TRBV10-2 CASRTSYEQYF
TRBJ2-7 TRBV18 CASSPPAWGGTYEQYF
TRBJ2-3 TRBV6-5 CASLRDRGTDTQYF
TRBJ1-5 TRBV20-1 CSAGTGGLRHF